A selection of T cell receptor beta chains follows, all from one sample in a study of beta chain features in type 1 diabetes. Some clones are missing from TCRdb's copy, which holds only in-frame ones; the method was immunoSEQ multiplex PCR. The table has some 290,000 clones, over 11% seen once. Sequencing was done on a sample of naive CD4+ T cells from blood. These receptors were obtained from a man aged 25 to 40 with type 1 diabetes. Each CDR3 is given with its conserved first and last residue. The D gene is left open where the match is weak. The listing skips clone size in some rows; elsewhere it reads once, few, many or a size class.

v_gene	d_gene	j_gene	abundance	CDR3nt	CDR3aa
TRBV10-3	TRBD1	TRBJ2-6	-	TGTGCCACCGCACCGGGACAGGGGGCGCTTGGGGCCAACGTCCTGACTTTC	CATAPGQGALGANVLTF
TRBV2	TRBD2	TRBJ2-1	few	TGTGCCAGCAGCTACCCCCCACTAGCGGTTTCCTACAATGAGCAGTTCTTC	CASSYPPLAVSYNEQFF
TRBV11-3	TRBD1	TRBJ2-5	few	TGTGCCAGCAGCGACAACAGGGGGGAGACCCAGTACTTC	CASSDNRGETQYF
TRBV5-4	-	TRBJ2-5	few	TGTGCCAGCAGCCCCTTCAGGGCCCAAGAGACCCAGTACTTC	CASSPFRAQETQYF
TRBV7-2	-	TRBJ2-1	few	TGTGCCAGCAGCTTCCAAGCGGGCACCTCCTACAATGAGCAGTTCTTC	CASSFQAGTSYNEQFF
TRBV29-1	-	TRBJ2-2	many	TGCAGCGTTGGTGGCGGAGACTACGGGGAGCTGTTTTTT	CSVGGGDYGELFF
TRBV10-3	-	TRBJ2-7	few	TGTGCCATCAGTTCGGGGTCAACCGAGCAGTACTTC	CAISSGSTEQYF
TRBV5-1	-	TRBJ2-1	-	TGCGCCAGCAGCTTGGCCCTGTCGGGGTACAATGAGCAGTTCTTC	CASSLALSGYNEQFF
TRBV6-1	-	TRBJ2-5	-	TGTGCCAGCAGTGAAGCGAACAGTCAAGAGACCCAGTACTTC	CASSEANSQETQYF
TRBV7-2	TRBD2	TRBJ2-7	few	TGTGCCAGCGCCCTCGCGGGAGGGTACGAGCAGTACTTC	CASALAGGYEQYF
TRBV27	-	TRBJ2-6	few	TGTGCCAGCAGTTTATTCACTGGGGCCAACGTCCTGACTTTC	CASSLFTGANVLTF
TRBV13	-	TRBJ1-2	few	TGTGCCAGCAGCTCCACAGTCTATGGCTACACCTTC	CASSSTVYGYTF
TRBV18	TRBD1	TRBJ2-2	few	TGTGCCAGCTCACCAACCGGACAGGGGACGAACACCGGGGAGCTGTTTTTT	CASSPTGQGTNTGELFF
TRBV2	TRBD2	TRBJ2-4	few	TGTGCCAGCAGTGACCCGACTAGCGGGGGCCTAGGCATTCAGTACTTC	CASSDPTSGGLGIQYF
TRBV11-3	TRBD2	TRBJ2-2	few	TGTGCCAGCACCATCGGACTAGCGGACACCGGGGAGCTGTTTTTT	CASTIGLADTGELFF
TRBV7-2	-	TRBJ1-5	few	TGTGCCAGCAGCCAGGACAGCATAAATCAGCCCCAGCATTTT	CASSQDSINQPQHF
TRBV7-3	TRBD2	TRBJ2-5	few	TGTGCCAGCAGCTTAAATAGCGGGAGCCAAGAGACCCAGTACTTC	CASSLNSGSQETQYF
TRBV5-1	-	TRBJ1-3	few	TGCGCCAGCAGTACAGGGAGTTCTGGAAACACCATATATTTT	CASSTGSSGNTIYF